This T cell receptor beta chain was profiled in a study of early stage breast cancer tumors. The CDR3 spans 15 residues. Germline values: CDR1 SGHTA, CDR2 FQGNSA. The V end was cut by 1 base, the J end by 0 bases, with 6 bases between. Study-level points and caveats: Compared with adjacent normal breast, tumors showed 2.5 to 3-fold denser, more clonal T cells. Tumor and normal breast were distinguished via blood comparison in about 90% of the 16 patients. Commonly generated sequences made up most enriched TCRB sequences shared between patients. Unsorted bulk genomic DNA sequencing lacked pairing and functional marker data.

Using immunoSEQ multiplex PCR, the repertoire was profiled, and TCRdb retains in-frame clones only, with some absent. The sample holds fewer than 30,000 clones; 80% are singletons and the top ten take about 13%. In the case of this clone: Its matching antigen is unknown.

The chain recombines TRBV7-2 with TRBJ2-2, with D unclear. Material: blood. The source of this sequence is a person in their sixties with breast cancer. CDR3 sequence (DNA): TGTGCCAGCAGCTTAGGACTGACGAACACCGGGGAGCTGTTTTTT. Its translation is CASSLGLTNTGELFF.